These 22 T cell receptor beta chains share one sample of origin, sequenced in a study of tumor-infiltrating lymphocytes in primary liver carcinoma. Without any cell sorting, about 20-32 mg of bulk tissue yielded co-extracted RNA and DNA. The template, 500 ng total RNA, yielded TCR beta cDNA made with a constant-region primer. Investigators got TCR beta libraries out of three nested multiplex PCR rounds, done with slightly modified ARM-PCR. In the first two PCR rounds, TRBV1-TRBV30 forward primers were paired with a C-beta reverse primer, and each round lasted about 10 cycles. TCRdb independently ran MiXCR on the multiplex PCR reads; one entry per CDR3 protein. The sample has some 110,000 distinct CDR3 sequences, roughly 80% seen once. Sequencing was carried out using liver tumor tissue from sampling region 3. Indicated subset: tumor region T3, left-lateral pole. The receptors derive from a middle-aged man with primary liver carcinoma and hepatitis B virus infection.

Remarks on this clonotype: The junction departs from the called germline gene at one end, perhaps through a read error. This rearrangement joins TRBV29-1 to TRBJ1-1; possible D gene TRBD1, 5 bases. CDR3 length: 13 amino acids. The germline gives CDR1 SQVTM, CDR2 ANQGSEA. This CDR3 reads CSGGDRLNSEAFF. The CDR3 DNA sequence: TGCAGCGGGGGAGACAGACTGAACTCTGAAGCTTTCTTT.

V is TRBV6-1 and J is TRBJ2-7, with D unclear. CDR1 is MNHNS and CDR2 is SASEGT in the germline V gene. With 10 bases removed from V and 1 base from J, the gap between germline ends came to 11 bases. The CDR3 extends over 12 amino acids. This CDR3 is CANMQLSYEQYF. The CDR3 nucleotides read TGTGCCAACATGCAGCTGTCCTACGAGCAGTACTTC.

This clonotype appeared many times. This chain connects TRBV6-2 or TRBV6-3 to TRBJ1-5; the D is unclear. V was pared by 7 bases and J by 3 bases, with 16 bases between. Germline CDR1 MNHEY, CDR2 SVGEGT. CDR3 length: 15 residues. CDR3 protein: CASTLTRGYNQPQHF. The CDR3 bases are TGTGCCAGCACCCTCACGCGGGGTTACAATCAGCCCCAGCATTTT.

The table lists this clonotype with many counts. This may be a read error: a much more frequent sequence differs by one nucleotide. The chain uses TRBV10-1 and TRBJ2-6; TRBD1 matches 7 bases. This CDR3 region has 16 residues. Germline loops: CDR1 WNHNN, CDR2 SYGVQD (reference sequence). The CDR3 DNA follows: TGCGCCACCCCTGCGGGTAGCGAAACAGGGGCCAGCGTCCTGACTTTC. The encoded protein is CATPAGSETGASVLTF.

The V gene is TRBV29-1, the J gene TRBJ2-7; a weak D match, TRBD2 (6 bases). This CDR3 spans 15 amino acids. The ends were cut back, 2 bases at V and 7 bases at J, with 21 bases in the middle. Germline V gene lookup returns CDR1 SQVTM and CDR2 ANQGSEA. CDR3 in DNA: TGCAGCGTTGAAAATCTGCGGGGCCCCTGGAGGGAGCAGTACTTC. Translation gives CSVENLRGPWREQYF.

For this clonotype: A read error may produce the germline difference seen at one junction end. This chain connects TRBV29-1 to TRBJ2-2; a weak D match, TRBD1 (7 bases). Germline assignment: CDR1 SQVTM and CDR2 ANQGSEA. This CDR3 contains 13 residues. CDR3 nucleotides: TGCATCGTTCTCAGGGGGGACACCGGGGAGCTGTTTTTT. Protein: CIVLRGDTGELFF.

As to this clonotype: The final CDR3 position lacks the conserved phenylalanine or tryptophan, pointing to a likely read error. The chain joins TRBV4-2 to TRBJ2-5, with TRBD2 matching over 10 bases. The V gene's germline CDR1 is LGHNA and CDR2 YNFKEQ. The trim removed 1 base at V and 2 bases at J, leaving 10 bases unmatched. This CDR3 contains 18 residues. The CDR3, as DNA: TGTGCCAGCAGCCAAGTAGATCTGGAACTAGCGGGACAAGAGACCCAGTACTTA. This gives the protein CASSQVDLELAGQETQYL.

In its sample, this clonotype was seen once. A read error may account for a junction end that differs from germline. The V and J genes are TRBV7-9 and TRBJ2-2; 7 bases line up with TRBD1. CDR1 and CDR2 from the germline V gene are SEHNR and FQNEAQ (reference sequence). CDR3 length equals 15 residues. Here the CDR3 DNA reads TGTGTCAGCAGCGCCGCGACAGGGATGGCAGGGGAGCTGTTTTTT. It yields the protein CVSSAATGMAGELFF.

A remark on this clonotype: At one boundary the junction diverges from the germline segment, which might be a read error. This chain joins TRBV29-1 and TRBJ2-1; D not certain. From germline, CDR1 is SQVTM and CDR2 ANQGSEA. CDR3 length equals 14 residues. As DNA, the CDR3 is TGCATCGTTGTTCTAGGTGGGATGTTCGGTGAGCAATTCTTC. It is translated as CIVVLGGMFGEQFF.

Note on this clonotype: The junction does not match germline at one end; this may be a read error. V and J are TRBV10-3 and TRBJ2-2, with 7 bases fitting TRBD1. CDR1 and CDR2 (germline): ENHRY, SYGVKD. The CDR3 extends over 15 amino acids. CDR3 in amino acids: CAIREQQGNSGELFF. In DNA, the CDR3 is TGTGCCATCAGAGAGCAACAGGGGAACAGCGGGGAGCTGTTTTTT.

Notes on this clonotype: An end of the junction does not agree with germline; a read error may underlie this. The CDR3 nucleotides read TGTGGCAGCAGCCCCGTCGGGCTAGTACCGGAGACCCAGTACTTC. Encoded protein: CGSSPVGLVPETQYF. V usage is TRBV11-2 and J usage is TRBJ2-5; D uncertain. CDR3 length: 15 amino acids. Germline V lookup: CDR1 SGHAT, CDR2 FQNNGV.

The gene calls are TRBV6-1 and TRBJ2-7, with 7 bases lining up with TRBD1. The ends lost 1 base at V and 3 bases at J; junction bases unmatched: 15. This CDR3 has 18 residues. CDR1 and CDR2 from the germline V gene are MNHNS and SASEGT. The CDR3 coding sequence is TGTGCCAGCAGTGAAGAGTCAAACAGGGGTATAGGCTACTACGAGCAGTACTTC. Encoded protein: CASSEESNRGIGYYEQYF.

With respect to this clonotype: Since no conserved phenylalanine or tryptophan closes the CDR3, a read error is the likely cause. The J gene is TRBJ2-3, the V gene TRBV6-2 or TRBV6-3; 12 nucleotides line up with TRBD2. Germline CDR1 reads MNHEY; CDR2 reads SVGEGT. The CDR3 loop spans 16 amino acids. CDR3 nucleotides: TGTGCCAGCAATTACCTAGCGGGAGGGCCGACAGATACGCAGTATTTG. Translating it yields CASNYLAGGPTDTQYL.

This clonotype was detected many times. The CDR3 bases are TGTGCCAGCAGCCACTACGGGGGGGACTACGAGCAGTACTTC. Encoded protein: CASSHYGGDYEQYF. This chain joins TRBV5-8 and TRBJ2-7, with TRBD2 matching over 8 bases. Losses at the gene ends were 4 bases for V and 3 bases for J; bases not matched to a gene: 6. Germline lookup yields CDR1 SGHTS and CDR2 YDEGEE. This CDR3 spans 14 amino acids.

A note on this clonotype: Since a much larger clone is just one base distant, this may be a read error. The rearrangement links TRBV5-1 to TRBJ2-1; D might be TRBD2 (6 bases). The ends were cut back, 0 bases at V and 7 bases at J, with 17 bases in the middle. Germline CDR1 and CDR2: SGHRS and YFSETQ. The CDR3 is 16 residues long. In DNA, the CDR3 is TGCGCCAGCAGCTTGGGAACGGCGGGAAAGGGAAATGAGCAGTTCTTC. Protein sequence: CASSLGTAGKGNEQFF.

As for this clonotype: A read error may account for a junction end that differs from germline. The chain joins TRBV6-6 to TRBJ2-2; TRBD1 matches at 7 bases. Germline V gene sequence: CDR1 MNHNY, CDR2 SVGAGI (reference sequence). This CDR3 has 14 amino acids. The CDR3 loop is CASSYGKNTGELLF. In nucleotides, the CDR3 is TGTGCCAGCAGTTACGGAAAGAACACAGGGGAGCTGTTATTT.

Note on this clonotype: Mismatch with germline at one junction end may stem from a read error. This sequence joins TRBV4-3 and TRBJ2-5; a possible D gene is TRBD2 (6 bases). Germline values: CDR1 LGHNA, CDR2 YSLEER. This CDR3 comprises 14 residues. The CDR3 bases are TGCGCCAGCAGCCAAAACTGGTGGGGGGAGACCCTGTACTTC. It is translated as CASSQNWWGETLYF.

About this clonotype: Relative to the germline gene, one junction end is altered; a read error may explain this. The rearrangement links TRBV12-3 or TRBV12-4 to TRBJ1-3; 8 bases are a match to TRBD1. The CDR3 has 14 amino acids. This chain's CDR3 is CSSRSTGDGNTIHF. The CDR3 coding sequence is TGTTCCAGCAGATCGACAGGGGACGGAAACACCATACATTTT.

This clonotype was recorded a few times. It may be a read error: a sequence one base away is much more abundant. This chain joins TRBV5-1 and TRBJ1-1; D ambiguous. Per the germline V gene, CDR1 is SGHRS and CDR2 is YFSETQ. The CDR3 sequence is 14 residues long. Trimming removed 4 bases at V and 4 bases at J, with 14 bases between. The CDR3 region has the DNA TGCGCCAGCAGCATGGCAGGAGGCGGCACTGAAGCTTTCTTT. Translated, it gives CASSMAGGGTEAFF.

The chain combines TRBV6-1 with TRBJ2-6, with D perhaps TRBD1 (6 bases). The CDR3 contains 19 residues. V lost 10 bases to trimming and J lost 0 bases, with 25 bases between them. Germline CDR1 and CDR2: MNHNS and SASEGT. CDR3 loop: CANRVFQGRGRSGANVLTF. The DNA of the CDR3 is TGTGCCAACAGGGTCTTTCAGGGCAGGGGCCGCTCTGGGGCCAACGTCCTGACTTTC.

As regards this clonotype: One junction end disagrees with the germline gene, perhaps due to a read error. The chain is built from TRBV10-1 and TRBJ2-7; TRBD2 agrees at 9 bases. The length of the CDR3 is 14 residues. Germline CDR1 WNHNN, CDR2 SYGVQD (reference sequence). The CDR3 spells CASSGETSGHEQYF. In nucleotides, the CDR3 is TGCGCCAGTAGTGGGGAGACTAGCGGACACGAGCAGTACTTC.

V is TRBV6-6 and J is TRBJ2-7; weak D call: TRBD1 (6 bases). The V end lost 8 bases, the J end lost 13 bases, and 27 bases lay between the germline ends. The CDR3 is 14 amino acids. CDR1 and CDR2 (germline): MNHNY, SVGAGI (reference sequence). The CDR3 nucleotides read TGTGCCAGCTTTCGGGACACCCTCTCCTACGTGAAATACTTC. Its translation: CASFRDTLSYVKYF.